This passage covers 21 T cell receptor beta chains from one sample sequenced in a study of post-analysis software for immune sequencing data. Points from the study as a whole: Patients showed TRBV5-6, TRBV5-1 and TRBV20-1 among a few TRBV segments more frequent than in controls.

Their target antigens are unknown. The library was made from cDNA and included unique molecular identifiers. One entry per CDR3 protein, called by TCRdb with MiXCR from the PCR reads. Of hundreds of thousands of distinct CDR3 sequences listed, less than 40% are singletons. Sequencing input: blood. All receptors derive from a girl aged 2 to 9 with multiple sclerosis.

This clonotype has only a few counts. The J gene is TRBJ2-2, the V gene TRBV10-1; D remains ambiguous. This CDR3 region has 14 residues. The V end lost 6 bases, the J end lost 0 bases, and 8 bases lay between the germline ends. The germline V gene encodes CDR1 WNHNN and CDR2 SYGVQD (reference sequence). This CDR3 reads CASRGTSNTGELFF. In DNA form, the CDR3 reads TGCGCCAGCAGAGGAACTTCGAACACCGGGGAGCTGTTTTTT.

As for this clonotype: One end of the junction varies from germline; a read error may be responsible. The V gene is TRBV7-8, the J gene TRBJ2-7; 11 bases line up with TRBD1. The CDR3 extends over 15 amino acids. Germline values: CDR1 SGHVS, CDR2 FQNEAQ. CDR3 sequence reads: CASSPRDRGSYEQYF. Here the CDR3 DNA reads TGTGCCAGCAGCCCTCGGGACAGGGGGTCCTACGAGCAGTACTTT.

The chain carries TRBV27 and TRBJ1-5, with D unclear. V lost 4 bases to trimming and J lost 0 bases, with 19 bases between them. The germline V gene has CDR1 MNHEY and CDR2 SMNVEV (reference sequence). This CDR3 comprises 18 residues. Here the CDR3 reads CASSSTRGILTSNQPQHF. In DNA form, the CDR3 reads TGTGCCAGCAGTTCAACGCGAGGGATACTTACTAGCAATCAGCCCCAGCATTTT.

This chain joins TRBV28 and TRBJ1-2; 7 nucleotides align to TRBD1. Trimming took 6 bases from V and 1 from J; bases not matched to a gene: 8. Per the germline V gene, CDR1 is MDHEN and CDR2 is SYDVKM. This CDR3 contains 15 residues. CDR3 bases: TGTGCCAGCAGAACCGGGACAGCGTATAACTATGGCTACACCTTC. This sequence encodes CASRTGTAYNYGYTF.

The table lists this clonotype with a few counts. This chain uses TRBV12-3 or TRBV12-4 with TRBJ2-3, with D perhaps matching TRBD1 (5 bases). With 3 bases removed from V and 2 bases from J, the gap between germline ends came to 12 bases. The CDR3 consists of 15 residues. CDR3 loop: CASSFEGAPTDTQYF. The CDR3 DNA reads TGTGCCAGCAGTTTTGAAGGGGCCCCCACAGATACGCAGTATTTT.

This clonotype has only a few counts. V and J are TRBV10-3 and TRBJ2-3, with D hard to call. This CDR3 is built from 14 residues. The V gene lost 0 bases and the J gene lost 1 base, with 5 bases spanning the gap. Germline V gene lookup returns CDR1 ENHRY and CDR2 SYGVKD. DNA for the CDR3: TGTGCCATCAGTGAGTCGGCAGGCACAGATACGCAGTATTTT. This codes for CAISESAGTDTQYF.

V usage is TRBV20-1 and J usage is TRBJ1-5; 8 bases map to TRBD1. The ends lost 6 bases at V and 2 bases at J; junction bases unmatched: 9. The CDR3 runs 15 residues. Germline CDR1 reads DFQATT; CDR2 reads SNEGSKA (reference sequence). CDR3 in amino acids: CSAGQGAEGNQPQHF. The CDR3 DNA is TGCAGTGCAGGGCAGGGGGCAGAGGGCAATCAGCCCCAGCATTTT.

This clonotype occurred a few times. The chain recombines TRBV6-9 with TRBJ1-5, with 8 bases identical to TRBD1. This CDR3 region has 17 residues. J gave up 4 bases and V 0 bases, and 8 bases lay outside the gene matches. Looked up from germline, CDR1 is MNHGY and CDR2 is SVAAGI. The CDR3 loop reads CASSYSLADRENQPQHF. The DNA for the CDR3 is TGTGCCAGCAGTTATTCTCTCGCGGACAGGGAAAATCAGCCCCAGCATTTT.

The chain combines TRBV29-1 with TRBJ1-1; unclear D gene. The V end was cut by 1 base, the J end by 1 base, with 4 bases between. The length of the CDR3 is 12 residues. The germline CDR1 and CDR2 sequences are SQVTM and ANQGSEA. Here the CDR3 DNA reads TGCAGCGTTGAAGGCCGGAACACTGAAGCTTTCTTT. Translation: CSVEGRNTEAFF.

There are a few counts of this clonotype. The rearrangement joins TRBV20-1 to TRBJ2-3; D is ambiguous. The CDR3 length is 15 residues. Germline CDR1 is DFQATT and CDR2 is SNEGSKA (reference sequence). Trimming left V 3 bases short and J 2 bases short, with 15 bases between. The CDR3 region has the DNA TGCAGTGCTAGTACCCCAATCTTAATCACAGATACGCAGTATTTT. It specifies CSASTPILITDTQYF.

As for this clonotype: Here the CDR3 omits its conserved ending phenylalanine or tryptophan, so a read error is the likely source. The gene calls are TRBV5-1 and TRBJ1-2; 12 bases map to TRBD1. CDR1 SGHRS and CDR2 YFSETQ come from the germline V gene. This CDR3 region has 13 residues. V lost 4 bases, J lost 9 bases, and 4 bases stayed unmatched. CDR3 DNA sequence: TGCGCCAGCAGCCCGGGACAGGGGGCCAGCTACACCTGC. Translating gives CASSPGQGASYTC.

In this sample, this clonotype turned up once. The chain joins TRBV5-5 to TRBJ1-5; D is perhaps TRBD1 (5 bases). The V end lost 4 bases, the J end lost 0 bases, and 11 bases lay between the germline ends. In germline, CDR1 is SGHKS, CDR2 YYEKEE (reference sequence). There are 15 residues in the CDR3. CDR3 sequence: CASSRQINSNQPQHF. DNA for the CDR3: TGTGCCAGCAGCAGACAGATTAATAGCAATCAGCCCCAGCATTTT.

The rearrangement joins TRBV7-2 to TRBJ2-2; D is undetermined. V lost 0 bases to trimming and J lost 4 bases, with 6 bases between them. Germline CDR1 is SGHTA and CDR2 is FQGNSA. CDR3 length: 14 residues. CDR3 sequence reads: CASSLARSTGELFF. The CDR3 DNA reads TGTGCCAGCAGCTTAGCCAGGAGCACCGGGGAGCTGTTTTTT.

The rearrangement joins TRBV27 to TRBJ2-1; weak D call: TRBD2 (5 bases). Trimming took off 7 bases at V and 2 bases at J, with 18 bases between the two ends. The germline V gene has CDR1 MNHEY and CDR2 SMNVEV (reference sequence). CDR3 length equals 16 residues. DNA for the CDR3: TGTGCCAGCACCCCCTATGGAGCGGACCCCTACAATGAGCAGTTCTTC. It codes for CASTPYGADPYNEQFF.

The chain employs TRBV28 and TRBJ1-2; D is ambiguous. V was clipped by 2 bases and J by 4 bases, with 14 bases between them. The CDR3 totals 15 residues. The germline gives CDR1 MDHEN, CDR2 SYDVKM. The CDR3 sequence is CASSLGRHNLYGYTF. In DNA form, the CDR3 reads TGTGCCAGCAGTTTAGGGAGACACAATCTCTATGGCTACACCTTC.

Only a few counts were recorded for this clonotype. The chain employs TRBV5-1 and TRBJ2-6; perhaps TRBD2 as D (6 bases). The germline V gene has CDR1 SGHRS and CDR2 YFSETQ. The CDR3 has 18 residues. V was cut by 3 bases and J by 0 bases, with 16 bases left in between. CDR3 bases: TGCGCCAGCAGCTACTACGGGAGCGTAAACTCTGGGGCCAACGTCCTGACTTTC. Its translation: CASSYYGSVNSGANVLTF.

The rearrangement uses TRBV10-3 and TRBJ1-2; 11 nucleotides agree with TRBD1. Germline assignment: CDR1 ENHRY and CDR2 SYGVKD. J lost 5 bases, V lost 5 bases, and 4 bases had no gene match. The CDR3 length is 14 residues. CDR3 coding DNA: TGTGCCATCAGTACGGACAGGGGGCGTTATGGCTACACCTTC. It encodes CAISTDRGRYGYTF.

The chain combines TRBV4-3 with TRBJ2-7; 12 positions match TRBD2. V gave up 4 bases and J gave up 3 bases; unmatched junction bases: 7. Germline V CDR1 and CDR2: LGHNA, YSLEER. This CDR3 has 16 residues. The chain's CDR3 is CASSRQTSGSSYEQYF. The CDR3 DNA reads as TGCGCCAGCAGCCGGCAGACTAGCGGGAGCAGCTACGAGCAGTACTTC.

This chain connects TRBV12-3 or TRBV12-4 to TRBJ2-1, with a tentative D call TRBD2 (5 bases). V was pared by 4 bases and J by 8 bases, with 9 bases between. This CDR3 contains 12 residues. The CDR3 DNA reads TGTGCCAGCAGTTGGACTCCCCATGAGCAGTTCTTC. Amino acids: CASSWTPHEQFF.

The V and J genes are TRBV28 and TRBJ2-1; TRBD1 or TRBD2 may be the D gene (5 bases each). Germline lookup yields CDR1 MDHEN and CDR2 SYDVKM. Between the trimmed V and J ends, which lost 6 bases and 8 bases, there was a span of 20 bases. The CDR3 covers 15 residues. This CDR3 reads CASSFRGAESYEQFF. The CDR3 bases are TGTGCCAGCAGCTTCCGAGGGGCGGAATCCTATGAGCAGTTCTTC. The variable domain in full, with the rest retrieved from reference TRBV28 and TRBJ2-1, is DVKVTQSSRYLVKRTGEKVFLECVQDMDHENMFWYRQDPGLGLRLIYFSYDVKMKEKGDIPEGYSVSREKKERFSLILESASTNQTSMYLCASSFRGAESYEQFFGPGTRLTVL.

This sequence joins TRBV5-1 and TRBJ2-7; D is unresolved. V lost 0 bases and J 6 bases, leaving 13 bases between the germline ends. The CDR3 has 14 amino acids. Germline V gives CDR1 SGHRS, CDR2 YFSETQ. Written as DNA, the CDR3 is TGCGCCAGCAGCTTGGTATCGGCGAATCGCGAGCAGTACTTC. It encodes CASSLVSANREQYF.